This record covers a single T cell receptor (beta chain). This entry belongs to a study of T cell changes during pregnancy in multiple sclerosis. Sequencing used immunoSEQ multiplex PCR; TCRdb keeps in-frame clones, though not all of them. The data show 70,000 to 75,000 clones, roughly nine tenths seen once. The receptor comes from a female donor with multiple sclerosis, enrolled in a pregnancy study. Source: peripheral blood, taken before pregnancy.

As DNA, the CDR3 is TGCGCCAGCAGCTTAGCCCTAGCGGGAGCGGCAGATACGCAGTATTTT. Residues: CASSLALAGAADTQYF. This chain links TRBV5-1 with TRBJ2-3, with 10 bases lining up with TRBD2. The CDR3 runs to 16 residues. Germline trimming cut 2 bases from V and 4 bases from J; bases unmatched to any gene: 7. Germline assignment: CDR1 SGHRS and CDR2 YFSETQ.